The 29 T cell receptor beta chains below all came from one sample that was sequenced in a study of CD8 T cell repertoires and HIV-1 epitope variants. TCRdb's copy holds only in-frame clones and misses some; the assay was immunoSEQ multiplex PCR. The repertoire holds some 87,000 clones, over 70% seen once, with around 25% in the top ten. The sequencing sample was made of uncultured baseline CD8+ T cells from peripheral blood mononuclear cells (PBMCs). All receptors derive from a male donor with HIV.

CDR3 in DNA: TGCGCCAGCAGCCAAGAGGTCCTTAGCTCCTATAATTCACCCCTCCACTTT. Translation gives CASSQEVLSSYNSPLHF. The V gene is TRBV4-3, the J gene TRBJ1-6, with unresolved D. Germline CDR1 reads LGHNA; CDR2 reads YSLEER. V shed 0 bases and J shed 0 bases, with 9 bases lying between them. This CDR3 has 17 amino acids.

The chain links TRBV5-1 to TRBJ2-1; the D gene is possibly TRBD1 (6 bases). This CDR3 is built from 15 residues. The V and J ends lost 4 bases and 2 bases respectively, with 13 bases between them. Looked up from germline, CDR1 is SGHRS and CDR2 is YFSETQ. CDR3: CASSPRDIAYNEQFF. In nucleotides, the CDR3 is TGCGCCAGCAGCCCCCGGGACATAGCCTACAATGAGCAGTTCTTC.

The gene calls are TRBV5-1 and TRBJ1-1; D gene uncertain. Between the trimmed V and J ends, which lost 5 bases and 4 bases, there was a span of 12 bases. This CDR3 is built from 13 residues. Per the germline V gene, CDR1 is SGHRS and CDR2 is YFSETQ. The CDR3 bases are TGCGCCAGCAGTTACCCCCGGGGCACTGAAGCTTTCTTT. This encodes CASSYPRGTEAFF.

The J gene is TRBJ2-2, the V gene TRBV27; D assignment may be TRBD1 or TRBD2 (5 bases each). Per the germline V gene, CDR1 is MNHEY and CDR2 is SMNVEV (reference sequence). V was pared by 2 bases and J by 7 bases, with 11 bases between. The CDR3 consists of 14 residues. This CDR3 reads CASSLARAGGELFF. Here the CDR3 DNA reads TGTGCCAGCAGTTTAGCCAGGGCGGGCGGGGAGCTGTTTTTT.

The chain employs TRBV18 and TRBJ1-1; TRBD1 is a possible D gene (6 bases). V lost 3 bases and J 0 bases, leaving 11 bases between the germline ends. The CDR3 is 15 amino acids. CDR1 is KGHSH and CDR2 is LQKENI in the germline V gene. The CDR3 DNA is TGTGCCAGCTCACCTCGGGGGCAGTTGAACACTGAAGCTTTCTTT. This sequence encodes CASSPRGQLNTEAFF.

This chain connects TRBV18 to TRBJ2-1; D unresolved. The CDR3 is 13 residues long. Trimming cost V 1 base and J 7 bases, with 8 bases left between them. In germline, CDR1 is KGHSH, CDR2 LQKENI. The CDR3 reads CASSPQSWNEQFF. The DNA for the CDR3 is TGTGCCAGCTCACCACAGTCCTGGAATGAGCAGTTCTTC.

Written as DNA, the CDR3 is TGTGCCACCAGCAGAGATCGGGGGGGATTCACAGATACGCAGTATTTT. This sequence encodes CATSRDRGGFTDTQYF. This sequence joins TRBV15 and TRBJ2-3; 8 nucleotides agree with TRBD2. CDR1 and CDR2 (germline): LNHNV, YYDKDF (reference sequence). This CDR3 comprises 16 residues. The trim removed 0 bases at V and 2 bases at J, leaving 4 bases unmatched.

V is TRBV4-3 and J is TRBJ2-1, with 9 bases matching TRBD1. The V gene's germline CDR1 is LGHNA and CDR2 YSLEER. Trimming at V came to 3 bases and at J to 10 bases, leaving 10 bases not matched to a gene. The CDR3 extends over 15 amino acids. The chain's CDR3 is CASSQAPGQGREQFF. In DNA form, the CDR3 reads TGCGCCAGCAGCCAGGCGCCGGGACAGGGTCGGGAGCAGTTCTTC.

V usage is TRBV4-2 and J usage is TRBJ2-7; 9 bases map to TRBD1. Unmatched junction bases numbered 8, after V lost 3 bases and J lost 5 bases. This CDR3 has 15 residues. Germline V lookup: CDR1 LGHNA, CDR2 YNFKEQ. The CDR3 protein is CASSQAGQGKDEQYF. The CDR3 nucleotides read TGTGCCAGCAGCCAGGCGGGACAGGGAAAGGACGAGCAGTACTTC.

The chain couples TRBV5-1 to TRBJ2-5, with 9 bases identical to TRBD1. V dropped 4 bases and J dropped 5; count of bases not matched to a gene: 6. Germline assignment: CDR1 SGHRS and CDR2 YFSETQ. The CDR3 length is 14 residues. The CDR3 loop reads CASSLGQGLETQYF. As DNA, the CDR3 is TGCGCCAGCAGCCTGGGACAGGGATTGGAGACCCAGTACTTC.

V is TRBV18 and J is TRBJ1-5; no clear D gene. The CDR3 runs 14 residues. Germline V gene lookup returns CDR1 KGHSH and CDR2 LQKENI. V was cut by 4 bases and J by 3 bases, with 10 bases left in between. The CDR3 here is CASSLGQDNQPQHF. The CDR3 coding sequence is TGTGCCAGCTCACTTGGGCAGGACAATCAGCCCCAGCATTTT.

The CDR3 sequence: CASSSSGRSNEQFF. The CDR3 DNA reads TGTGCCAGCAGTTCCTCCGGGAGATCCAATGAGCAGTTCTTC. The chain employs TRBV27 and TRBJ2-1, with D tentatively TRBD2 (6 bases). V lost 4 bases to trimming and J lost 6 bases, with 13 bases between them. CDR3 length equals 14 residues. In germline, CDR1 is MNHEY, CDR2 SMNVEV (reference sequence).

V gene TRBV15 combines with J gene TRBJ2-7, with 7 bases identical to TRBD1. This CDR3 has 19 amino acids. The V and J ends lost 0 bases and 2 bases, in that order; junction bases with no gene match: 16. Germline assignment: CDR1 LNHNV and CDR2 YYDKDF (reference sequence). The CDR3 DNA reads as TGTGCCACCAGCAGAGACAAGCAGAGACCCTCAGGGGGACCCTACGAGCAGTACTTC. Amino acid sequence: CATSRDKQRPSGGPYEQYF.

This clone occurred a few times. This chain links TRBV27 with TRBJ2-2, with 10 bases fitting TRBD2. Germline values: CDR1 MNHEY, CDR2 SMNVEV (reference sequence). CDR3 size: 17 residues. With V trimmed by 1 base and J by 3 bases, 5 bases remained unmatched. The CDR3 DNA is TGTGCCAGCAGTTTATTTAGCGGGAGGTTAGACACCGGGGAGCTGTTTTTT. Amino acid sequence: CASSLFSGRLDTGELFF.

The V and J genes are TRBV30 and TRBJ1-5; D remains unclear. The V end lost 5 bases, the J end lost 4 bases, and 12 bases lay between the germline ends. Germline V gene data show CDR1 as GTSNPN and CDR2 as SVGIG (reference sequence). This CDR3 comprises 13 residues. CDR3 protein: CAWGPGPNQPQHF. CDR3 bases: TGTGCCTGGGGTCCCGGACCAAATCAGCCCCAGCATTTT.

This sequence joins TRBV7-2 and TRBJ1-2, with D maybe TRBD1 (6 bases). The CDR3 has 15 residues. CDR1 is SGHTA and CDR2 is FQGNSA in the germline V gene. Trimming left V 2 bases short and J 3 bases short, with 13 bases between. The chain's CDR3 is CASSLNWGRDYGYTF. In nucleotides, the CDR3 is TGTGCCAGCAGCTTAAATTGGGGGCGAGACTATGGCTACACCTTC. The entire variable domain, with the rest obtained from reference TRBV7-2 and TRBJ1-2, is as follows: GAGVSQSPSNKVTEKGKDVELRCDPISGHTALYWYRQSLGQGLEFLIYFQGNSAPDKSGLPSDRFSAERTGGSVSTLTIQRTQQEDSAVYLCASSLNWGRDYGYTFGSGTRLTVV.

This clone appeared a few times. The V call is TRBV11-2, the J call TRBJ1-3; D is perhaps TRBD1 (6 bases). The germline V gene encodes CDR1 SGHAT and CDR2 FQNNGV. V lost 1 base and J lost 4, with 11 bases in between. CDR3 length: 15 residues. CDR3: CASSLVTGYGNTIYF. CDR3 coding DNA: TGTGCCAGCAGCTTAGTTACAGGGTACGGAAACACCATATATTTT.

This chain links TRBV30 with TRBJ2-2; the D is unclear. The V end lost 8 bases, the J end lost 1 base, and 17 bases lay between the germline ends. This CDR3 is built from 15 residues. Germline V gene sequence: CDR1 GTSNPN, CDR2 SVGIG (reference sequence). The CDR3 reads CARNGDFKNTGELFF. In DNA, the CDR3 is TGTGCCCGAAACGGTGACTTCAAGAACACCGGGGAGCTGTTTTTT.

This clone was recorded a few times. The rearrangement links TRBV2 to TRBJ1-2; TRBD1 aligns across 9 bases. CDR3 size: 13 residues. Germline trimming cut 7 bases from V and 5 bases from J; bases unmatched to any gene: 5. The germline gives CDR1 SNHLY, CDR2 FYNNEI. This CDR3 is CASTWDRAYGYTF. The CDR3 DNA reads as TGTGCCAGCACCTGGGACAGGGCATATGGCTACACCTTC. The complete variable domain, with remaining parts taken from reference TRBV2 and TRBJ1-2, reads EPEVTQTPSHQVTQMGQEVILRCVPISNHLYFYWYRQILGQKVEFLVSFYNNEISEKSEIFDDQFSVERPDGSNFTLKIRSTKLEDSAMYFCASTWDRAYGYTFGSGTRLTVV.

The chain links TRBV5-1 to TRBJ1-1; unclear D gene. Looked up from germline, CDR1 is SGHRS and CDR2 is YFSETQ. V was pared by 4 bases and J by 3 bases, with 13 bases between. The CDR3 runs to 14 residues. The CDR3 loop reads CASSPSRSDTEAFF. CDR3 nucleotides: TGCGCCAGCAGCCCGTCTAGGAGTGACACTGAAGCTTTCTTT.

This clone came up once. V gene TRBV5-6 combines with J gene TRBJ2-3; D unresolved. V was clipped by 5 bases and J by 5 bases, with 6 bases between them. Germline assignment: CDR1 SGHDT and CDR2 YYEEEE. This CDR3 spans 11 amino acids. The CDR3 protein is CASRNIDTQYF. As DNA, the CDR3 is TGTGCCAGCAGGAACATAGATACGCAGTATTTT. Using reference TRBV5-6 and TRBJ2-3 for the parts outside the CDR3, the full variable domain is DAGVTQSPTHLIKTRGQQVTLRCSPKSGHDTVSWYQQALGQGPQFIFQYYEEEERQRGNFPDRFSGHQFPNYSSELNVNALLLGDSALYLCASRNIDTQYFGPGTRLTVL.

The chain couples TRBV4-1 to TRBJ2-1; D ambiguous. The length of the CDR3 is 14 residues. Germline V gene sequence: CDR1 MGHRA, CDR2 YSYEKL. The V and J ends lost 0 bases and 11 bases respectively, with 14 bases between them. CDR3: CASSQDQLVGKQFF. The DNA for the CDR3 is TGCGCCAGCAGCCAAGATCAATTAGTAGGAAAGCAGTTCTTC.

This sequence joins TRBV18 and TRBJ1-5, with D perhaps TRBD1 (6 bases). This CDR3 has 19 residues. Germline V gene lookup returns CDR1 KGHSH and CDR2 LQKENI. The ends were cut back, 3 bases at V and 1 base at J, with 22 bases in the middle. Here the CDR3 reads CASSPLPRGGARSNQPQHF. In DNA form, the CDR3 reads TGTGCCAGCTCACCCCTCCCCCGTGGGGGGGCGAGGAGCAATCAGCCCCAGCATTTT.

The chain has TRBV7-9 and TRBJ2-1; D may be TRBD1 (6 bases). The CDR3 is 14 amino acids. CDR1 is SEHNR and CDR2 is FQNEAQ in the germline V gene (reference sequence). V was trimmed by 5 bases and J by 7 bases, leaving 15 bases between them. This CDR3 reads CASSQGSYVNEQFF. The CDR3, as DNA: TGTGCCAGCAGCCAGGGGTCCTACGTGAATGAGCAGTTCTTC.

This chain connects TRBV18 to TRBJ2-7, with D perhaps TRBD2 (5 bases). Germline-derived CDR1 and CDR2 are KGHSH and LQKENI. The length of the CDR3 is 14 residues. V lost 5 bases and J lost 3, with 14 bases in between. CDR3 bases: TGTGCCAGCTCAGCGGGCTCCTCAGACTACGAGCAGTACTTC. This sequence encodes CASSAGSSDYEQYF.

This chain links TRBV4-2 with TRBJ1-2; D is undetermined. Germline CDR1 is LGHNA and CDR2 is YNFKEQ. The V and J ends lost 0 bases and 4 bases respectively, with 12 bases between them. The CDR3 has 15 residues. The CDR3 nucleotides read TGTGCCAGCAGCCAAGAGCGTCAGCCTATCTATGGCTACACCTTC. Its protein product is CASSQERQPIYGYTF.

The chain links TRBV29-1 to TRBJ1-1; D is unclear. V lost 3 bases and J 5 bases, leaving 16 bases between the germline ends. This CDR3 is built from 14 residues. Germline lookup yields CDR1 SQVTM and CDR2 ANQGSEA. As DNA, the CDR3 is TGCAGCGTTGAGGGGTGGATCACGGGGACTGAAGCTTTCTTT. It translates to CSVEGWITGTEAFF.

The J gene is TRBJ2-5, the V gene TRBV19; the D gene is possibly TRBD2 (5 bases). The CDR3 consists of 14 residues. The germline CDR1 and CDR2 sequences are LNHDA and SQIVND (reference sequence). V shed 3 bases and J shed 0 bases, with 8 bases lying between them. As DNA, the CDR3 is TGTGCCAGTAGTATCCCGGGGTACCAAGAGACCCAGTACTTC. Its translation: CASSIPGYQETQYF.

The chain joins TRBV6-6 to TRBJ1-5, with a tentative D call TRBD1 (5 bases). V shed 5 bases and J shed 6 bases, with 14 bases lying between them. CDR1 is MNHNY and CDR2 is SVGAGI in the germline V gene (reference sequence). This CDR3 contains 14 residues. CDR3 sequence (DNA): TGTGCCAGCAGTGCGGGACCCCTAGTTCAGCCCCAGCATTTT. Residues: CASSAGPLVQPQHF.